This T cell receptor (beta chain) derives from a study of blood T cell repertoires in COVID-19. Study overall: Samples representing acute and convalescent COVID-19 were sourced from the United States, Italy and Spain. Sample material is recorded as cDNA or gDNA derived from T cells, B-cell-depleted T cells, or PBMCs.

The CDR3 extends over 15 amino acids. After removal of 2 bases from V and 5 bases from J, the junction contained 4 bases not matched to a gene. Germline loops: CDR1 MNHEY, CDR2 SMNVEV (reference sequence). Source study methods: Counts of nucleated cells, estimated from reference gene primer amplification, were obtained. Sequenced by immunoSEQ multiplex PCR; TCRdb stores in-frame clones only, minus some. V and J calls and clone size follow that table, whereas D and trimming were derived from the DNA. The table has about 58,000 clones, approximately 90% seen once. The V and J genes are TRBV27 and TRBJ1-2; 11 nucleotides line up with TRBD1. Sequencing was performed on peripheral blood. This TCR came from a woman aged 70 to 79 with active COVID-19. In DNA form, the CDR3 reads TGTGCCAGCAGTTTAACCGGACAGGGGGCGTATGGCTACACCTTC. Translated, it gives CASSLTGQGAYGYTF.